A single sample gave rise to the 12 T cell receptor beta chains below, sequenced in a study of blood T cell repertoires in COVID-19. Clones were read by immunoSEQ multiplex PCR, and TCRdb kept only the in-frame ones, dropping some. The sample has about 26,000 clones; 92% are singletons. Sequencing was done on a sample of peripheral blood. The receptors were sampled from a human donor in a cohort sampled during active COVID-19.

This clone occurred once. The CDR3: CASSVARGSFYNEQFF. For the CDR3, the DNA is TGTGCCAGCAGCGTAGCGCGGGGAAGTTTCTACAATGAGCAGTTCTTC. V and J are TRBV9 and TRBJ2-1, with a possible D match to TRBD2 (6 bases). Germline values: CDR1 SGDLS, CDR2 YYNGEE. This CDR3 spans 16 amino acids. Trimming shortened V by 0 bases and J by 3 bases, and 13 bases separated the two germline ends.

This rearrangement joins TRBV28 to TRBJ2-1, with D possibly matching TRBD2 (7 bases). Looked up from germline, CDR1 is MDHEN and CDR2 is SYDVKM. V dropped 8 bases and J dropped 0 bases, with 11 bases sitting between them. This CDR3 has 14 residues. The CDR3 loop reads CASGGASSYNEQFF. CDR3 DNA: TGTGCCAGCGGGGGGGCTAGCTCCTACAATGAGCAGTTCTTC.

V and J are TRBV18 and TRBJ2-3; 8 bases line up with TRBD2. The germline CDR1 and CDR2 sequences are KGHSH and LQKENI. The CDR3 extends over 18 amino acids. The ends lost 3 bases at V and 2 bases at J; junction bases unmatched: 13. Written as DNA, the CDR3 is TGTGCCAGCTCACCTCGGCCGGGACTAGGGCGGGTCACAGATACGCAGTATTTT. Translating it yields CASSPRPGLGRVTDTQYF.

The chain links TRBV18 to TRBJ1-2; D ambiguous. Trimming cost V 1 base and J 0 bases, with 9 bases left between them. CDR1 is KGHSH, CDR2 LQKENI, per germline. The CDR3 is 15 residues long. CDR3 protein: CASSPLSFANYGYTF. As DNA, the CDR3 is TGTGCCAGCTCACCACTGAGCTTTGCTAACTATGGCTACACCTTC.

The chain couples TRBV15 to TRBJ2-3, with D possibly being TRBD1 (6 bases). The CDR3 is 12 amino acids. Germline assignment: CDR1 LNHNV and CDR2 YYDKDF (reference sequence). V was cut by 3 bases and J by 7 bases, with 8 bases left in between. CDR3 in amino acids: CATSSQGNTQYF. CDR3 nucleotides: TGTGCCACCAGCAGCCAGGGGAATACGCAGTATTTT.

The V gene is TRBV5-8, the J gene TRBJ1-1; 7 positions agree with TRBD1. The V gene end was trimmed by 9 bases and the J gene end by 3 bases; junction bases not matched to a gene: 14. The CDR3 contains 15 residues. Germline V gene data show CDR1 as SGHTS and CDR2 as YDEGEE. The CDR3 coding sequence is TGTGCCACCGGATCAAGGGGACAGAGCGACACTGAAGCTTTCTTT. This codes for CATGSRGQSDTEAFF.

The chain recombines TRBV6-1 with TRBJ1-2; TRBD1 agrees at 8 bases. CDR1 and CDR2 (germline): MNHNS, SASEGT. This CDR3 contains 17 residues. J was trimmed by 7 bases and V by 0 bases; bases with no gene match: 13. CDR3 bases: TGTGCCAGCAGTGAAGCCCGGGACAGGCGAACCTGGAGTGGCTACACCTTC. It yields the protein CASSEARDRRTWSGYTF.

The rearrangement links TRBV19 to TRBJ1-5, with D perhaps TRBD1 (5 bases). The CDR3 covers 16 residues. CDR1 and CDR2 (germline): LNHDA, SQIVND (reference sequence). The V and J ends lost 3 bases and 2 bases respectively, with 14 bases between them. CDR3 amino acids: CASSMGGTYGNQPQHF. The CDR3 DNA follows: TGTGCCAGTAGTATGGGGGGGACTTATGGCAATCAGCCCCAGCATTTT.

This chain uses TRBV27 with TRBJ2-7; D unclear. From germline, CDR1 is MNHEY and CDR2 SMNVEV (reference sequence). V lost 4 bases, J lost 0 bases, and 10 bases lay in between. The CDR3 is made up of 14 amino acids. The CDR3 loop is CASSSTFSSYEQYF. CDR3 in DNA: TGTGCCAGCAGTTCGACTTTCAGCTCCTACGAGCAGTACTTC.

This chain joins TRBV7-9 and TRBJ2-7; possible D gene TRBD1, 7 bases. Germline loops: CDR1 SEHNR, CDR2 FQNEAQ (reference sequence). This CDR3 has 15 amino acids. V gave up 6 bases and J gave up 4 bases, with 19 bases separating them. The CDR3 coding sequence is TGTGCCAGCAGTCTCGGCAGGGGGGTTTCTTACGAGCAGTACGTC. Translated, it gives CASSLGRGVSYEQYV.

The chain joins TRBV29-1 to TRBJ1-2; D is unresolved. The CDR3 sequence is 12 residues long. Per germline, CDR1 SQVTM and CDR2 ANQGSEA. V was shortened by 5 bases and J by 2 bases, with 9 bases between the two germline ends. DNA of the CDR3: TGCAGCGTTAAGACGGGAAACTATGGCTACACCTTC. This gives the protein CSVKTGNYGYTF.

The chain employs TRBV5-4 and TRBJ2-5; a weak D match, TRBD1 (6 bases). Germline values: CDR1 SGHNT, CDR2 YYREEE (reference sequence). This CDR3 comprises 17 residues. Trimming stripped 0 bases from V and 1 base from J, with 16 bases between. The CDR3 DNA reads TGTGCCAGCAGCTTGGGCAGGGGTAGTCCGGGCCAAGAGACCCAGTACTTC. The encoded protein is CASSLGRGSPGQETQYF.